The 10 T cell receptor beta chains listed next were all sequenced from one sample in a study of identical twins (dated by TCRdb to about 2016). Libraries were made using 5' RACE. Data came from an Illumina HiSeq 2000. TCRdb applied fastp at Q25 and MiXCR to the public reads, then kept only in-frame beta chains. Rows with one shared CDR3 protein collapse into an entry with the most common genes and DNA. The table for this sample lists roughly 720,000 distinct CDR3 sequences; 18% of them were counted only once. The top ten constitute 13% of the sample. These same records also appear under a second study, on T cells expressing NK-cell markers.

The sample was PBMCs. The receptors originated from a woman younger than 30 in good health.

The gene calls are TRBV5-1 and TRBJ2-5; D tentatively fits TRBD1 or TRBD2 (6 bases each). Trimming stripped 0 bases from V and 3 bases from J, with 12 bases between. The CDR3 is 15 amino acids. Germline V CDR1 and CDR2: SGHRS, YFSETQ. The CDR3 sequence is CASSLGTGAKETQYF. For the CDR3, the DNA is TGCGCCAGCAGCTTGGGAACGGGGGCGAAAGAGACCCAGTACTTC.

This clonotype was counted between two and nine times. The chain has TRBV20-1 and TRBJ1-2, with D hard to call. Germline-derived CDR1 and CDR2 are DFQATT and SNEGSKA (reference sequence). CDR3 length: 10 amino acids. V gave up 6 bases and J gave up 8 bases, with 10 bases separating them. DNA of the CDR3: TGCAGTGCACGGATAACCGGCTACACCTTC. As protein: CSARITGYTF.

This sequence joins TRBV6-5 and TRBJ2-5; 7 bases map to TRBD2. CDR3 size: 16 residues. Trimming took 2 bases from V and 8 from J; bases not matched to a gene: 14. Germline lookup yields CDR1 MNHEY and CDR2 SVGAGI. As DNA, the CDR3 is TGTGCCAGCAGTTACGACGTTTTCGGGGGGAAGAGAACCCAGTACTTC. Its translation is CASSYDVFGGKRTQYF.

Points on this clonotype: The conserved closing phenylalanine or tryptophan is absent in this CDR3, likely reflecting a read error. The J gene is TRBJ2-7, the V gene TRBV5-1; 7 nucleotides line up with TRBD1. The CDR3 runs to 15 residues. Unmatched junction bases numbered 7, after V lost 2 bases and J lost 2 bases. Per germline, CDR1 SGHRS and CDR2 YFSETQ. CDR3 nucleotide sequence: TGCGCCAGCAGCTTAACGACAGGGCGCCCCTACGAGCAGTACTCC. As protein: CASSLTTGRPYEQYS.

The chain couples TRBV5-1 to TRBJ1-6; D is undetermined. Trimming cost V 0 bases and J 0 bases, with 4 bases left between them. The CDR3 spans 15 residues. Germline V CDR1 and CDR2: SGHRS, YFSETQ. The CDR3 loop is CASSLERSYNSPLHF. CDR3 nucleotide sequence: TGCGCCAGCAGCTTGGAACGCTCCTATAATTCACCCCTCCACTTT.

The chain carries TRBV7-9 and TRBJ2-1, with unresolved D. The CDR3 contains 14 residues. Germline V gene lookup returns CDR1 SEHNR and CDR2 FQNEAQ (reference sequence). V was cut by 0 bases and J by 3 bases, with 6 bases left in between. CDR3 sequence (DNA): TGTGCCAGCAGCTTAGCGTACGGCTACAATGAGCAGTTCTTC. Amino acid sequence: CASSLAYGYNEQFF.

The CDR3 reads CASSLTHGRAGELFF. CDR3 in DNA: TGTGCCAGCAGTTTGACCCATGGTCGGGCCGGGGAGCTGTTTTTT. The J gene is TRBJ2-2, the V gene TRBV11-3; D gene uncertain. Germline V gives CDR1 SGHNT, CDR2 YENEEA. V was trimmed by 6 bases and J by 6 bases, leaving 17 bases between them. The CDR3 totals 15 residues.

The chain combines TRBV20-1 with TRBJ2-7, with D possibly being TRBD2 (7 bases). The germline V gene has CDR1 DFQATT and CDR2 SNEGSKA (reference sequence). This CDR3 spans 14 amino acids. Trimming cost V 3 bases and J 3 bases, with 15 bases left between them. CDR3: CSASRGASYYEQYF. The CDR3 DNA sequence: TGCAGTGCTAGTCGGGGGGCGAGCTACTACGAGCAGTACTTC.

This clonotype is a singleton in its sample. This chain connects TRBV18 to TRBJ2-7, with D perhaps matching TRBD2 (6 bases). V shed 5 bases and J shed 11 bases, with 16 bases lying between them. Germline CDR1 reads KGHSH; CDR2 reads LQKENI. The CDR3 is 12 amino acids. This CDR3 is CASSVPGTPEYF. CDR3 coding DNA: TGTGCCAGCTCAGTGCCCGGGACTCCGGAGTACTTC. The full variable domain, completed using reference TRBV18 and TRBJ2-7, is NAGVMQNPRHLVRRRGQEARLRCSPMKGHSHVYWYRQLPEEGLKFMVYLQKENIIDESGMPKERFSAEFPKEGPSILRIQQVVRGDSAAYFCASSVPGTPEYFGPGTRLTVT.

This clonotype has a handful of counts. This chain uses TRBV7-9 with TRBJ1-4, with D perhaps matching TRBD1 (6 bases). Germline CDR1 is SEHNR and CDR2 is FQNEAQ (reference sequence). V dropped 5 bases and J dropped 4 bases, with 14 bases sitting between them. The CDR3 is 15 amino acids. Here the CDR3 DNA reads TGTGCCAGCAGCCGCAGACAGGCGGTTAATGAAAAACTGTTTTTT. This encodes CASSRRQAVNEKLFF.